The 3 T cell receptor beta chains below come from one sample, sequenced in a study of beta chain features in type 1 diabetes. Study observations and caveats: TCRB CDR3s from Type 1 diabetes patients were moderately but significantly shorter in all four CD4+ subsets.

The authors reverse transcribed all of the isolated RNA, so sequencing captured expressed TCRB transcripts. Sequenced by immunoSEQ multiplex PCR; TCRdb stores in-frame clones only, minus some. Altogether about 340,000 clones are present, about 13% being singletons, with the ten largest covering roughly 0.016%. No antigen is known for these receptors. What was sequenced was naive CD4+ T cells from blood. Receptors were obtained from a woman aged 18-29 years with type 1 diabetes.

This clone was observed a handful of times. V gene TRBV5-1 combines with J gene TRBJ2-3; 8 bases map to TRBD1. Trimming cost V 1 base and J 5 bases; bases outside gene matches: 9. The germline CDR1 and CDR2 sequences are SGHRS and YFSETQ. This CDR3 comprises 16 residues. The CDR3 loop reads CASSLPGDRGGDTQYF. The DNA of the CDR3 is TGCGCCAGCAGCTTGCCCGGAGACAGGGGAGGAGATACGCAGTATTTT. Drawing the rest from reference TRBV5-1 and TRBJ2-3, the complete variable domain is KAGVTQTPRYLIKTRGQQVTLSCSPISGHRSVSWYQQTPGQGLQFLFEYFSETQRNKGNFPGRFSGRQFSNSRSEMNVSTLELGDSALYLCASSLPGDRGGDTQYFGPGTRLTVL.

This clone was detected only a few times. The CDR3 protein is CASSPNVGPTDYYGYTF. The CDR3 DNA follows: TGTGCCAGCAGCCCAAACGTGGGCCCGACGGACTACTATGGCTACACCTTC. The chain couples TRBV4-2 to TRBJ1-2; D is unclear. With 4 bases removed from V and 3 bases from J, the gap between germline ends came to 21 bases. This CDR3 is built from 17 residues. CDR1 is LGHNA, CDR2 YNFKEQ, per germline.

This clone turned up a few times. The gene calls are TRBV7-3 and TRBJ2-7; TRBD1 might be the D (6 bases). Trimming removed 5 bases at V and 6 bases at J, with 14 bases between. Germline lookup yields CDR1 SGHTA and CDR2 FQGTGA. The CDR3 sequence is 13 residues long. In DNA form, the CDR3 reads TGTGCCAGCAGCCTCAACAGGGTCGGCGAGCAGTACTTC. This codes for CASSLNRVGEQYF.